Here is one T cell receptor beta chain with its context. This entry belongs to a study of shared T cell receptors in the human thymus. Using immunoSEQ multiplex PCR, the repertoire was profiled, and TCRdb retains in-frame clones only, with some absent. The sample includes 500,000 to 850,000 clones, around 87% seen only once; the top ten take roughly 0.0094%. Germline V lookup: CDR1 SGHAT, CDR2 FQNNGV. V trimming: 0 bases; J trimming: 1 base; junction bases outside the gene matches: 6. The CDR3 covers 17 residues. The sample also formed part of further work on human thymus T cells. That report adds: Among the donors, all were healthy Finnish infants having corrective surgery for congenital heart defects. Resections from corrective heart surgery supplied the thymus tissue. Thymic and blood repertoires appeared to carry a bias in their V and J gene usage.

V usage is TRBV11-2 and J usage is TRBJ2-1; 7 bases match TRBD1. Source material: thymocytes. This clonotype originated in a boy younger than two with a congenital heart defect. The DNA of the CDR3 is TGTGCCAGCAGCTTAGAGAGGGGGCCAAGGTCCTACAATGAGCAGTTCTTC. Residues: CASSLERGPRSYNEQFF. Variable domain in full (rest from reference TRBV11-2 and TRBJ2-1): EAGVAQSPRYKIIEKRQSVAFWCNPISGHATLYWYQQILGQGPKLLIQFQNNGVVDDSQLPKDRFSAERLKGVDSTLKIQPAKLEDSAVYLCASSLERGPRSYNEQFFGPGTRLTVL.